The sequence of this T cell receptor beta chain was determined in a study of T-cell reconstitution after alpha-beta-depleted transplantation in children. A remark on this clonotype: The antigen is undetermined.

It was with unique molecular identifiers that the TCRbeta library was prepared. TCRdb analysed the PCR reads with MiXCR anew, one entry per CDR3 protein. This table holds over 80,000 distinct CDR3 sequences, 20% to 30% found once. The study, taken as a whole, reports: Where some patients showed high TCRbeta diversity at day 60, it came from recipient T cells and thymic progenitors that had survived. At the one-year point after transplant, T-cell counts and TCRbeta diversity were found to come mostly from T cells that had been newly produced. Reportedly, roughly two months post-transplant, alpha-beta T cells arose from several hundred expanded graft clones.

The material was PBMCs, obtained before TCRalphabeta/CD19-depleted stem cell transplant. The receptor was derived from a boy between 2 and 10 years old with acute lymphoblastic leukemia, due to receive a stem cell transplant.

This chain's CDR3 is CASSLADFRGETQYF. Written as DNA, the CDR3 is TGTGCCAGCAGCTTAGCGGACTTCAGGGGGGAGACCCAGTACTTC. This rearrangement joins TRBV7-2 to TRBJ2-5, with TRBD1 identical over 7 bases. There are 15 residues in the CDR3. CDR1 and CDR2 from the germline V gene are SGHTA and FQGNSA. The J segment lost 5 bases and the V segment lost 0 bases, leaving 6 bases of the junction unmatched.